The 26 T cell receptor beta chains given below trace back to one sample, sequenced in a study of blood T cell repertoires in COVID-19 (TCRdb year 2020). The protocol used for the library was the immunoSEQ multiplex PCR assay. Entries here come from immuneACCESS through TCRdb and include only in-frame sequences with V and J called. Some clones fail to appear in such tables; in the studies checked, an unresolved V gene covers under half of the shortfall, and the cause of the remainder is unknown. This sample gives about 300,000 clones in total; approximately 88% of them show up just once. The ten largest clones add up to 6.4% of the sample. What was sequenced was peripheral blood. The receptors were gathered from a man between 18 and 29 years old who had recovered from COVID-19.

V usage is TRBV11-2 and J usage is TRBJ2-1; tentatively, D is TRBD1 (5 bases). This CDR3 is 13 amino acids long. V was clipped by 3 bases and J by 12 bases, with 15 bases between them. The germline gives CDR1 SGHAT, CDR2 FQNNGV. CDR3 DNA sequence: TGTGCCAGCAGCTTTGCCACAGGCGTGGTGCAGTTCTTC. This sequence encodes CASSFATGVVQFF.

The gene calls are TRBV18 and TRBJ1-5; weak D call: TRBD1 (5 bases). V was cut by 5 bases and J by 3 bases, with 11 bases left in between. The CDR3 is 14 residues long. Germline V CDR1 and CDR2: KGHSH, LQKENI. The CDR3 reads CASSLDRSNQPQHF. For the CDR3, the DNA is TGTGCCAGCTCATTAGACAGATCCAATCAGCCCCAGCATTTT.

The chain is built from TRBV19 and TRBJ2-7, with a tentative D call TRBD1 (6 bases). The CDR3 runs to 11 residues. Germline CDR1 reads LNHDA; CDR2 reads SQIVND (reference sequence). V was cut by 7 bases and J by 3 bases, with 7 bases left in between. CDR3 nucleotides: TGTGCCAGTACACAGGGCTACGAGCAGTACTTC. It yields the protein CASTQGYEQYF.

The chain recombines TRBV19 with TRBJ2-1; 9 bases align to TRBD1. The V and J ends lost 3 bases and 6 bases, in that order; junction bases with no gene match: 6. Germline CDR1 LNHDA, CDR2 SQIVND (reference sequence). The CDR3 consists of 15 residues. Here the CDR3 reads CASSIIGTGPNEQFF. The CDR3 bases are TGTGCCAGTAGTATTATCGGGACAGGGCCCAATGAGCAGTTCTTC.

V gene TRBV19 combines with J gene TRBJ2-1; 9 nucleotides align to TRBD2. Germline V CDR1 and CDR2: LNHDA, SQIVND (reference sequence). This CDR3 has 12 residues. After removal of 9 bases from V and 8 bases from J, the junction contained 5 bases not matched to a gene. CDR3 sequence: CASGTSRHEQFF. DNA for the CDR3: TGTGCCAGCGGGACTAGCCGGCATGAGCAGTTCTTC.

J is TRBJ2-6 and V is TRBV7-3; D is uncertain. CDR1 and CDR2 from the germline V gene are SGHTA and FQGTGA. This CDR3 region has 17 residues. Between the trimmed V and J ends, which lost 2 bases and 0 bases, there was a span of 11 bases. CDR3 nucleotides: TGTGCCAGCAGCTTAGTACCTCTGAGCTCTGGGGCCAACGTCCTGACTTTC. It encodes CASSLVPLSSGANVLTF.

V gene TRBV6-5 combines with J gene TRBJ1-1, with D tentatively TRBD1 (5 bases). CDR3 size: 15 residues. The germline gives CDR1 MNHEY, CDR2 SVGAGI. The ends were cut back, 2 bases at V and 0 bases at J, with 10 bases in the middle. CDR3: CASSYGTDVNTEAFF. CDR3 DNA: TGTGCCAGCAGTTACGGGACTGATGTGAACACTGAAGCTTTCTTT.

The chain employs TRBV27 and TRBJ1-1, with D perhaps TRBD1 (5 bases). The CDR3 sequence is 14 residues long. From germline, CDR1 is MNHEY and CDR2 SMNVEV (reference sequence). Trimming left V 5 bases short and J 3 bases short, with 13 bases between. The CDR3 DNA reads TGTGCCAGCAGTCAATGGGGGGGTGACACTGAAGCTTTCTTT. Translation gives CASSQWGGDTEAFF.

The V gene is TRBV5-1, the J gene TRBJ2-1; D perhaps matches TRBD2 (7 bases). Trimming cost V 0 bases and J 5 bases, with 15 bases left between them. The CDR3 contains 16 residues. CDR1 is SGHRS and CDR2 is YFSETQ in the germline V gene. CDR3 sequence (DNA): TGCGCCAGCAGCTTGGAGGCGGGGGCCACCAACAATGAGCAGTTCTTC. Amino acids: CASSLEAGATNNEQFF.

The chain couples TRBV7-9 to TRBJ2-2; tentatively, D is TRBD1 (6 bases). This CDR3 spans 14 amino acids. Trimming took off 5 bases at V and 7 bases at J, with 14 bases between the two ends. The germline V gene has CDR1 SEHNR and CDR2 FQNEAQ (reference sequence). CDR3 nucleotide sequence: TGTGCCAGCAGCGGAGGACAGTCAAACGGGGAGCTGTTTTTT. This codes for CASSGGQSNGELFF. Based on the CDR3 plus reference TRBV7-9 and TRBJ2-2, the full variable domain is DTGVSQNPRHKITKRGQNVTFRCDPISEHNRLYWYRQTLGQGPEFLTYFQNEAQLEKSRLLSDRFSAERPKGSFSTLEIQRTEQGDSAMYLCASSGGQSNGELFFGEGSRLTVL.

This chain joins TRBV4-3 and TRBJ1-6, with 10 bases aligning to TRBD1. V was clipped by 8 bases and J by 5 bases; unmatched bases: 21. Germline V gene lookup returns CDR1 LGHNA and CDR2 YSLEER. The length of the CDR3 is 20 residues. The CDR3 region is CASALDLLDRGRKDNSPLHF. The CDR3 DNA reads TGCGCCAGCGCCCTGGACTTACTCGACAGGGGGCGAAAGGATAATTCACCCCTCCACTTT.

The rearrangement links TRBV6-6 to TRBJ1-1, with TRBD1 identical over 7 bases. There are 13 residues in the CDR3. Trimming took 10 bases from V and 0 from J; bases not matched to a gene: 5. In germline, CDR1 is MNHNY, CDR2 SVGAGI (reference sequence). The CDR3 DNA is TGTGCCACGCAGGGGGTGCTGAACACTGAAGCTTTCTTT. Translating it yields CATQGVLNTEAFF.

The V and J genes are TRBV11-3 and TRBJ2-3; TRBD1 might be the D (5 bases). Germline V gene sequence: CDR1 SGHNT, CDR2 YENEEA. With 0 bases removed from V and 2 bases from J, the gap between germline ends came to 12 bases. The CDR3 spans 16 residues. CDR3 sequence (DNA): TGTGCCAGCAGCTTAGATACGCCAGGGTTCACAGATACGCAGTATTTT. Encoded protein: CASSLDTPGFTDTQYF.

This chain links TRBV19 with TRBJ1-1; D is unresolved. In germline, CDR1 is LNHDA, CDR2 SQIVND (reference sequence). The CDR3 runs 13 residues. V dropped 3 bases and J dropped 1 base, with 6 bases sitting between them. The CDR3 spells CASSITPNTEAFF. The CDR3, as DNA: TGTGCCAGTAGTATTACACCGAACACTGAAGCTTTCTTT. The whole variable domain, remainder taken from reference TRBV19 and TRBJ1-1, is DGGITQSPKYLFRKEGQNVTLSCEQNLNHDAMYWYRQDPGQGLRLIYYSQIVNDFQKGDIAEGYSVSREKKESFPLTVTSAQKNPTAFYLCASSITPNTEAFFGQGTRLTVV.

CDR3 coding DNA: TGTGCCAGCAGCTCCGGACTAGCGGGGGGCACAGATACGCAGTATTTT. Amino acids: CASSSGLAGGTDTQYF. The chain employs TRBV7-6 and TRBJ2-3, with 13 bases that match TRBD2. The trim removed 4 bases at V and 1 base at J, leaving 2 bases unmatched. CDR1 and CDR2 from the germline V gene are SGHVS and FNYEAQ. This CDR3 spans 16 amino acids.

The chain employs TRBV15 and TRBJ1-2; 7 nucleotides match TRBD1. V was clipped by 1 base and J by 3 bases; unmatched bases: 8. From germline, CDR1 is LNHNV and CDR2 YYDKDF (reference sequence). The CDR3 contains 16 residues. The CDR3 region has the DNA TGTGCCACCAGCAGAGGGGGGACAGCACCCTACTATGGCTACACCTTC. Protein product: CATSRGGTAPYYGYTF.

V and J are TRBV9 and TRBJ1-1; TRBD1 is a possible D gene (6 bases). Trimming took 4 bases from V and 0 from J, leaving 13 bases between them. The CDR3 is 15 residues long. CDR1 is SGDLS, CDR2 YYNGEE, per germline. CDR3 in amino acids: CASSPWDKVNTEAFF. The CDR3 DNA reads as TGTGCCAGCAGCCCTTGGGACAAGGTGAACACTGAAGCTTTCTTT.

The V and J genes are TRBV4-1 and TRBJ1-2, with TRBD1 as a possible D gene (5 bases). Trimming shortened V by 1 base and J by 6 bases, and 12 bases separated the two germline ends. This CDR3 region has 14 residues. The germline CDR1 and CDR2 sequences are MGHRA and YSYEKL. Here the CDR3 reads CASSQVSGGDGYTF. The DNA of the CDR3 is TGCGCCAGCAGCCAAGTGTCGGGGGGGGATGGCTACACCTTC.

The rearrangement joins TRBV9 to TRBJ1-3, with 7 bases that match TRBD1. This CDR3 has 17 amino acids. Germline V gene lookup returns CDR1 SGDLS and CDR2 YYNGEE. V shed 0 bases, J shed 1 base, and the junction held 7 bases outside the gene matches. The CDR3 region is CASSVAPQDRSGNTIYF. The CDR3 nucleotides are TGTGCCAGCAGCGTAGCCCCCCAGGACAGGTCTGGAAACACCATATATTTT. Full variable domain (rest looked up from reference TRBV9 and TRBJ1-3): DSGVTQTPKHLITATGQRVTLRCSPRSGDLSVYWYQQSLDQGLQFLIQYYNGEERAKGNILERFSAQQFPDLHSELNLSSLELGDSALYFCASSVAPQDRSGNTIYFGEGSWLTVV.

The count of this clone is one. The chain is built from TRBV7-3 and TRBJ2-7; a possible D gene is TRBD2 (7 bases). The V end was cut by 2 bases, the J end by 3 bases, with 11 bases between. Per germline, CDR1 SGHTA and CDR2 FQGTGA. The CDR3 sequence is 14 residues long. The CDR3 region has the DNA TGTGCCAGCAGCTTAGTGGGAGGGGGCTACGAGCAGTACTTC. This gives the protein CASSLVGGGYEQYF. Supplemented by reference TRBV7-3 and TRBJ2-7, the full variable domain reads GAGVSQTPSNKVTEKGKYVELRCDPISGHTALYWYRQSLGQGPEFLIYFQGTGAADDSGLPNDRFFAVRPEGSVSTLKIQRTERGDSAVYLCASSLVGGGYEQYFGPGTRLTVT.

The chain couples TRBV4-2 to TRBJ2-1; D not certain. The CDR3 has 11 amino acids. Germline assignment: CDR1 LGHNA and CDR2 YNFKEQ. V was pared by 6 bases and J by 7 bases, with 7 bases between. The CDR3 sequence is CASRNGNEQFF. Here the CDR3 DNA reads TGTGCCAGCAGAAACGGGAATGAGCAGTTCTTC.

This sequence joins TRBV5-1 and TRBJ1-1; D ambiguous. CDR1 is SGHRS and CDR2 is YFSETQ in the germline V gene. V was clipped by 0 bases and J by 0 bases, with 15 bases between them. The CDR3 runs 17 residues. The CDR3 loop is CASSLVSTTTMNTEAFF. The CDR3 DNA follows: TGCGCCAGCAGCTTGGTATCGACAACCACCATGAACACTGAAGCTTTCTTT. Looking up the rest from reference TRBV5-1 and TRBJ1-1 gives the full variable domain: KAGVTQTPRYLIKTRGQQVTLSCSPISGHRSVSWYQQTPGQGLQFLFEYFSETQRNKGNFPGRFSGRQFSNSRSEMNVSTLELGDSALYLCASSLVSTTTMNTEAFFGQGTRLTVV.

The chain links TRBV12-3 or TRBV12-4 to TRBJ2-2, with D uncertain. This CDR3 comprises 12 residues. Trimming left V 1 base short and J 6 bases short, with 3 bases between. For the CDR3, the DNA is TGTGCCAGCAGTTTAGTAGCCGGGGAGCTGTTTTTT. It is translated as CASSLVAGELFF.

V and J are TRBV18 and TRBJ1-1, with a tentative D call TRBD1 (6 bases). Trimming removed 3 bases from V and 1 base from J, with 15 bases in between. CDR3 size: 16 residues. Germline V lookup: CDR1 KGHSH, CDR2 LQKENI. This chain's CDR3 is CASSPTAGQTNTEAFF. As DNA, the CDR3 is TGTGCCAGCTCACCGACAGCGGGACAAACGAACACTGAAGCTTTCTTT.

The CDR3 region is CASSAGGPADTQYF. The CDR3, as DNA: TGTGCCAGCAGCGCGGGGGGGCCGGCAGATACGCAGTATTTT. The V call is TRBV6-4, the J call TRBJ2-3, with 9 bases lining up with TRBD2. The CDR3 is 14 amino acids. The ends lost 6 bases at V and 4 bases at J; junction bases unmatched: 5. The germline V gene encodes CDR1 MRHNA and CDR2 SNTAGT.

This chain connects TRBV27 to TRBJ1-2, with 7 positions matching TRBD1. The CDR3 length is 16 residues. With V trimmed by 3 bases and J by 2 bases, 9 bases remained unmatched. Germline V gives CDR1 MNHEY, CDR2 SMNVEV (reference sequence). CDR3 loop: CASSFSRTGPNYGYTF. CDR3 coding DNA: TGTGCCAGCAGTTTCTCCCGGACAGGCCCAAACTATGGCTACACCTTC.